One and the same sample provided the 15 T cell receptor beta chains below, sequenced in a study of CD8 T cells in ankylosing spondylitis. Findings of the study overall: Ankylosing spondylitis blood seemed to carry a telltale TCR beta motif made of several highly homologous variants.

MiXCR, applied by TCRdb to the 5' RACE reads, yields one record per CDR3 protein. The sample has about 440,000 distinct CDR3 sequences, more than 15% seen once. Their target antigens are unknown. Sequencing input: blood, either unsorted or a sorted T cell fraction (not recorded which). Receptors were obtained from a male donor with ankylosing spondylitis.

The CDR3 sequence is CASSEPLGRGSNQPQHF. The CDR3 DNA follows: TGTGCCAGCAGTGAACCGCTCGGACGGGGTAGCAATCAGCCCCAGCATTTT. V and J are TRBV2 and TRBJ1-5; no clear D gene. The CDR3 totals 17 residues. V lost 2 bases and J lost 0, with 14 bases in between. The germline V gene encodes CDR1 SNHLY and CDR2 FYNNEI.

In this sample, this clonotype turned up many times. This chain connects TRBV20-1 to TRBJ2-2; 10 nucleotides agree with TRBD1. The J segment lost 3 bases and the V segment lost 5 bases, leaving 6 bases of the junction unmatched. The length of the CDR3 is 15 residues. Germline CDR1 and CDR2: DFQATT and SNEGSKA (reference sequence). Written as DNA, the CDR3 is TGCAGTGCTTCGACAGGGGGCCGAGACACCGGGGAGCTGTTTTTT. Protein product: CSASTGGRDTGELFF.

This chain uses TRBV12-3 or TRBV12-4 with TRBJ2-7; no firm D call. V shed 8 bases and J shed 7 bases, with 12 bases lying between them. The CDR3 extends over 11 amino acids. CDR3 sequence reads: CASQTLGEQYF. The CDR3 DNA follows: TGTGCCAGCCAGACGTTGGGGGAGCAGTACTTC.

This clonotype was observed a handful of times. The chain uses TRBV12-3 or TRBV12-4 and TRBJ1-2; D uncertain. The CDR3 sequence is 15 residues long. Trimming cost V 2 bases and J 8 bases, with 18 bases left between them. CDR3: CASSLSVGAIWGYTF. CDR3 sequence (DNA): TGTGCCAGCAGTTTAAGCGTAGGCGCTATCTGGGGCTACACCTTC.

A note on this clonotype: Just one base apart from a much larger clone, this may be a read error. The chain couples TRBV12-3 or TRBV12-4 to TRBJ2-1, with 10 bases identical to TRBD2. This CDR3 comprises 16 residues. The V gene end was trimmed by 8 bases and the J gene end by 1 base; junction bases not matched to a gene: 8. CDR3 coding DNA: TGTGCCAGCTGTCCCCTAGCGGGAGCTTCCTACAATGAGCAGTTCTTC. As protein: CASCPLAGASYNEQFF.

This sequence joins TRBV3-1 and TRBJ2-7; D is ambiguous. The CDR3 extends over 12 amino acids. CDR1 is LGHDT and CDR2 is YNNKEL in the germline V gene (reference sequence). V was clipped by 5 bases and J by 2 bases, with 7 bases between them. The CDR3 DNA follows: TGTGCCAGCAGCACGGCCACCTACGAGCAGTACTTC. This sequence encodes CASSTATYEQYF.

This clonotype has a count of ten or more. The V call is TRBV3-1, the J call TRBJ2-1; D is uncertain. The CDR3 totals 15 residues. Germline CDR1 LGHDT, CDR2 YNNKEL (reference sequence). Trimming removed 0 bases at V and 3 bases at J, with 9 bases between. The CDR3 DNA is TGTGCCAGCAGCCAAGAATCAGGCCGCTACAATGAGCAGTTCTTC. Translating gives CASSQESGRYNEQFF.

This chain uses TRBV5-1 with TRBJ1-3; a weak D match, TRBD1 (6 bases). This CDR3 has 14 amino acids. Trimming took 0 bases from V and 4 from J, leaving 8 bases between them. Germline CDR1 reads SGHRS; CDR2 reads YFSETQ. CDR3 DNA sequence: TGCGCCAGCAGCTTGGGGGGGCTAGGAAACACCATATATTTT. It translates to CASSLGGLGNTIYF.

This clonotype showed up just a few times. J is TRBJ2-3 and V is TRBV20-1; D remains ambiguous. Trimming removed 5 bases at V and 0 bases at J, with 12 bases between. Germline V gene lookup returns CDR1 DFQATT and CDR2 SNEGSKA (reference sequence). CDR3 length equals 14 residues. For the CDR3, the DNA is TGCAGTGCTGTTTTCTCTTCTAGCACAGATACGCAGTATTTT. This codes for CSAVFSSSTDTQYF.

The DNA for the CDR3 is TGTGCCAGCTCACCTCAGGGAGAGCCTAACTATGGCTACACCTTC. It is translated as CASSPQGEPNYGYTF. The chain carries TRBV18 and TRBJ1-2; perhaps TRBD1 as D (5 bases). The CDR3 extends over 15 amino acids. Germline V gene data show CDR1 as KGHSH and CDR2 as LQKENI. V lost 3 bases and J 0 bases, leaving 11 bases between the germline ends.

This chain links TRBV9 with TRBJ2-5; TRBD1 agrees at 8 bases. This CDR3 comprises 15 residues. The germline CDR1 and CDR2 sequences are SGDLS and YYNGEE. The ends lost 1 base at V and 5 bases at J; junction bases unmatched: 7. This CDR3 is CASSVSPGGVETQYF. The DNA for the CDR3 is TGTGCCAGCAGCGTATCCCCAGGGGGCGTGGAGACCCAGTACTTC.

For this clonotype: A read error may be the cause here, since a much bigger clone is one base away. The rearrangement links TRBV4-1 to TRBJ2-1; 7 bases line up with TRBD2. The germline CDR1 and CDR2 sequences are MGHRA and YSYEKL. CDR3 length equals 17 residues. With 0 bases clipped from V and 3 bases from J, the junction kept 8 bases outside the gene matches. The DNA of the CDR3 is TGCGCCAGCAGCCAAGATCTCTGGGCTAGCGGCTACAATGAGCAGTTCTTC. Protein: CASSQDLWASGYNEQFF.

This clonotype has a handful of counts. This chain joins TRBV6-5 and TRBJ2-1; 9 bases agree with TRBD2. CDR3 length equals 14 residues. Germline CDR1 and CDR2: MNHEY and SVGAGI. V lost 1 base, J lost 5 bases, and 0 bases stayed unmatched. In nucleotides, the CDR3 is TGTGCCAGCAGTTACTTAGCGGGAGACAATGAGCAGTTCTTC. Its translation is CASSYLAGDNEQFF.

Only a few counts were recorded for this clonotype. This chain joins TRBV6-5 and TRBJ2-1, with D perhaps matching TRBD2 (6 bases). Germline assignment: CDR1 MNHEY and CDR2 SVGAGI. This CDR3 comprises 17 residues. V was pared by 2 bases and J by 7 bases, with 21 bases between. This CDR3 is CASSYKGQRATKNEQFF. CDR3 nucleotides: TGTGCCAGCAGTTACAAGGGCCAGCGGGCCACCAAAAATGAGCAGTTCTTC.

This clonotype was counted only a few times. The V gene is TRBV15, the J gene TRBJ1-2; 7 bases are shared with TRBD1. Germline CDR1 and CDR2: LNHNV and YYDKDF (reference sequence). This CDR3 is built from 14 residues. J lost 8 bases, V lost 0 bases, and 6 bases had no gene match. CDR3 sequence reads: CATSRETDRAGYTF. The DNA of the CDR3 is TGTGCCACCAGCAGAGAAACTGACAGGGCCGGCTACACCTTC. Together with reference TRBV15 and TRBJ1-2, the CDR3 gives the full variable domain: DAMVIQNPRYQVTQFGKPVTLSCSQTLNHNVMYWYQQKSSQAPKLLFHYYDKDFNNEADTPDNFQSRRPNTSFCFLDIRSPGLGDTAMYLCATSRETDRAGYTFGSGTRLTVV.